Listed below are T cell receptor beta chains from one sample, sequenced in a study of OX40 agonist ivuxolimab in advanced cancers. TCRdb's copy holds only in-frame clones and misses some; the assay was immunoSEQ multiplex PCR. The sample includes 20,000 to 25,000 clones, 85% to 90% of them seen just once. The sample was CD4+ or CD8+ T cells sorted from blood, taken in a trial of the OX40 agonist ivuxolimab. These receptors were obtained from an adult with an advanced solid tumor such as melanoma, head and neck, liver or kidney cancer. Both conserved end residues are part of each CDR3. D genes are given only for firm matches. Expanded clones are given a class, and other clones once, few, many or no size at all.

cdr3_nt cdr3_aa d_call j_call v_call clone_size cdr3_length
TGCGCCAGCAGTGGCACGGGACTAGCGGGAGTCGACACCGGGGAGCTGTTTTTT CASSGTGLAGVDTGELFF TRBD2 TRBJ2-2 TRBV10-1 NA 18
TGTGCCTGGACTCGGGACAGGGCCACTGAAGCTTTCTTT CAWTRDRATEAFF TRBD1 TRBJ1-1 TRBV30 few 13
TGCGCCAGCAGCCAACCAACTAGCGGTCCCACAGATACGCAGTATTTT CASSQPTSGPTDTQYF TRBD2 TRBJ2-3 TRBV4-1 NA 16
TGTGCCAGCGGGACGGACAGGTCTCACGAGCAGTACTTC CASGTDRSHEQYF TRBD1 TRBJ2-7 TRBV5-4 NA 13
TGTGCCAGCAGCGCGGGGGGGCAGGAGGCGGGAAGTCCGTACGAGCAGTACTTC CASSAGGQEAGSPYEQYF TRBD2 TRBJ2-7 TRBV9 NA 18
TGCGCCAGCAGCTTTTACAGGTTCACAGATACGCAGTATTTT CASSFYRFTDTQYF NA TRBJ2-3 TRBV5-1 NA 14
TGTGCCAGCGGGACAACGTACCAAGAGACCCAGTACTTC CASGTTYQETQYF NA TRBJ2-5 TRBV27 NA 13
TGTGCCAGCAGCCCACACAGGGGGGAGGGAGAGACCCAGTACTTC CASSPHRGEGETQYF NA TRBJ2-5 TRBV11-2 once 15
TGTGCCAGCAGCTTAGCGCTGAGACAGGGGGAGGACGAGCAGTACTTC CASSLALRQGEDEQYF TRBD1 TRBJ2-7 TRBV7-9 NA 16
TGTGCCAGCAGTTACAAGGACAGAAAGAACACTGAAGCTTTCTTT CASSYKDRKNTEAFF NA TRBJ1-1 TRBV6-7 NA 15
TGTGCCACCAGCAGAGATCGTACGACTAATGAAAAACTGTTTTTT CATSRDRTTNEKLFF NA TRBJ1-4 TRBV15 NA 15
TGTGCCATCAGTGAGACCGGGACAGGGGGCTCCAAGCAGTACTTC CAISETGTGGSKQYF TRBD1 TRBJ2-7 TRBV10-3 NA 15
TGCGCCAGCAGCTTGGGTCCCGTCTCCTACGAGCAGTACTTC CASSLGPVSYEQYF NA TRBJ2-7 TRBV5-1 NA 14
TGTGCCAGCAGCGTGCAGGCCTCCTACAATGAGCAGTTCTTC CASSVQASYNEQFF NA TRBJ2-1 TRBV9 NA 14
TGCGCCAGCAGCCAACCCGGGACAGGTTCCCAAGAGACCCAGTACTTC CASSQPGTGSQETQYF TRBD1 TRBJ2-5 TRBV4-1 NA 16
TGTGCCAGCAGCTTTGGCGGGGGGGAGGAGTTCTTC CASSFGGGEEFF TRBD2 TRBJ2-1 TRBV11-2 NA 12
TGTGCCTGGAGAGAACTAGCGGGAGTCTGGTCGATGTACGAGCAGTACTTC CAWRELAGVWSMYEQYF TRBD2 TRBJ2-7 TRBV30 NA 17
TGCAGCGCTGGGACTACCTCCTCCTACAATGAGCAGTTCTTC CSAGTTSSYNEQFF TRBD2 TRBJ2-1 TRBV29-1 NA 14
TGTGCCAGCAGCCCGACAGGGGCCGGCGAGCAGTACTTC CASSPTGAGEQYF TRBD1 TRBJ2-7 TRBV13 NA 13
TGTGCCAGTAGTAACAGGGGCCTTCGAGAAAAACTGTTTTTT CASSNRGLREKLFF TRBD1 TRBJ1-4 TRBV19 NA 14
TGCGCCAGCAGTTCATCCCTCAATTCACCCTACGAGCAGTACTTC CASSSSLNSPYEQYF NA TRBJ2-7 TRBV5-1 NA 15
TGCGCCAGCAGCCTCTCGAGGGGAGGGACCGGGGAGCTGTTTTTT CASSLSRGGTGELFF TRBD2 TRBJ2-2 TRBV4-1 NA 15
TGTGCCAGCAGCGACAACCCCACCTCGACAGATACGCAGTATTTT CASSDNPTSTDTQYF NA TRBJ2-3 TRBV9 NA 15
TGTGCCAGCAGCTTGGAGGGGGCCCCCTCCTACGAGCAGTACTTC CASSLEGAPSYEQYF NA TRBJ2-7 TRBV7-2 NA 15
TGTGCCAGCAGCTTGGCAACAGGGGGGAGCAATCAGCCCCAGCATTTT CASSLATGGSNQPQHF TRBD1 TRBJ1-5 TRBV5-6 NA 16
TGTGCCAGCAGTTCGTTGGATCTCGGCAATGAGCAGTTCTTC CASSSLDLGNEQFF NA TRBJ2-1 TRBV6-6 NA 14
TGTGCCTGGAGTGTTTTAGCGGAATACAATGAGCAGTTCTTC CAWSVLAEYNEQFF NA TRBJ2-1 TRBV30 NA 14
TGTGCCAGCAGCTTGACTCCCGAAGCTTTCTTT CASSLTPEAFF NA TRBJ1-1 TRBV5-8 NA 11
TGTGCCAGTAGTATAGTCAGGGTCTCTCAGCCCCAGCATTTT CASSIVRVSQPQHF NA TRBJ1-5 TRBV19 once 14
TGTGCCAGCAGTTCTGGGAGGGTTGGGAATCAGCCCCAGCATTTT CASSSGRVGNQPQHF NA TRBJ1-5 TRBV2 NA 15
TGTGCCAGCAGTGGAGGACAGGGAGGCAGTGAGCAGTTCTTC CASSGGQGGSEQFF TRBD1 TRBJ2-1 TRBV6-4 NA 14
TGTGCCAGCAGCCGGGACACGCCATACAATGAGCAGTTCTTC CASSRDTPYNEQFF NA TRBJ2-1 TRBV7-9 once 14
TGTGCCAGCAGCCTAGACACCGGGGAGCTGTTTTTT CASSLDTGELFF NA TRBJ2-2 TRBV7-9 NA 12
TGTGCCAGCAGATTTAGCGGGGGCGATACGCAGTATTTT CASRFSGGDTQYF TRBD2 TRBJ2-3 TRBV27 NA 13
TGTGCTAGTGCAGGGGGATATTTGTTCGAGCAGTACTTC CASAGGYLFEQYF TRBD1 TRBJ2-7 TRBV12-5 NA 13
TGTGCCAGCAGTGAAGGAAGGGAAAATTCACCCCTCCACTTT CASSEGRENSPLHF NA TRBJ1-6 TRBV6-1 NA 14
TGTGCCAGCAGGAAGACCCGGGGTCGGTGGTATGGCTACACCTTC CASRKTRGRWYGYTF NA TRBJ1-2 TRBV7-4 NA 15
TGTGCCAGCAAAGGGGCGGGGGGAAGATACGAGCAGTACTTC CASKGAGGRYEQYF NA TRBJ2-7 TRBV21-1 NA 14
TGTGCCAGAGGGGGAAATCATACGCAGTATTTT CARGGNHTQYF NA TRBJ2-3 TRBV2 few 11
TGTGCCTGGAGCGGGACTATCGGGGGCACCGGGGAGCTGTTTTTT CAWSGTIGGTGELFF TRBD2 TRBJ2-2 TRBV30 NA 15
TGTGCCAGCAGCGTAGGCGGGGCTGATGGCTACACCTTC CASSVGGADGYTF NA TRBJ1-2 TRBV9 NA 13
TGTGCCAGCAGTGGGGGCAGGGCCTCTGGAAACACCATATATTTT CASSGGRASGNTIYF NA TRBJ1-3 TRBV2 NA 15
TGTGCCAGCTCCGGACTAGCGGGGGGACATGAGCAGTTCTTC CASSGLAGGHEQFF TRBD2 TRBJ2-1 TRBV6-4 few 14
TGTGCCAGCAGCGTAGTGGGGGGGAACTATGGCTACACCTTC CASSVVGGNYGYTF NA TRBJ1-2 TRBV9 NA 14
TGTGCCAGCAAAAAACTAGCGGGAGGGACCGGGGAGCTGTTTTTT CASKKLAGGTGELFF TRBD2 TRBJ2-2 TRBV27 NA 15
TGTGCCAGCAGCCAAACGTCAGTCGTTGGGGGCTCTCTGTACGAGCAGTACTTC CASSQTSVVGGSLYEQYF NA TRBJ2-7 TRBV16 NA 18
TGTGCCAGCAGCTTTACGGGAGACTATTACGAGCAGTACTTC CASSFTGDYYEQYF NA TRBJ2-7 TRBV7-9 NA 14
TGTGCCATCAAGACAGGGGGTCCCGGGGAGCTGTTTTTT CAIKTGGPGELFF TRBD1 TRBJ2-2 TRBV6-1 once 13
TGTGCCATCAGTGGCAGGGGTCCCCATGGCTACACCTTC CAISGRGPHGYTF NA TRBJ1-2 TRBV10-3 NA 13
TGTGCCAGCAGCCCCGGCTACGAGCAGTACTTC CASSPGYEQYF NA TRBJ2-7 TRBV9 NA 11
TGCGCCAGCAGCCTCCGATGGGGCGGGGAGGGGACCTACGAGCAGTACTTC CASSLRWGGEGTYEQYF TRBD2 TRBJ2-7 TRBV4-1 NA 17
TGTGCCAGCAGCTTGGCCGTAGGGGCGGACGGCTACACCTTC CASSLAVGADGYTF NA TRBJ1-2 TRBV5-4 NA 14
TGTGCCAGCAGTTCCCTCCCGAGGGACCCCAATGAGCAGTTCTTC CASSSLPRDPNEQFF NA TRBJ2-1 TRBV27 NA 15
TGTGCCAGCATAGGTGGGGACACCAGGGGCCAGTATTTT CASIGGDTRGQYF NA TRBJ2-3 TRBV7-9 NA 13
TGTGCCAGCAGCAAAAACACAGATACGCAGTATTTT CASSKNTDTQYF NA TRBJ2-3 TRBV7-2 NA 12
TGTGCCAGCTCACCAAAGGAATACTCCTACGAGCAGTACTTC CASSPKEYSYEQYF NA TRBJ2-7 TRBV18 NA 14
TGCGCCAGCAGCTCCATAGCGGACTCCTACAATGAGCAGTTCTTC CASSSIADSYNEQFF NA TRBJ2-1 TRBV5-1 once 15
TGTGCCAGCAGTCCCGTAGCGGGAGGCCCTCGGGAGACCCAGTACTTC CASSPVAGGPRETQYF TRBD2 TRBJ2-5 TRBV6-6 NA 16
TGTGCCAGCAGCCTCGGACAGGGGGGGCCGAATGAGCAGTTCTTC CASSLGQGGPNEQFF TRBD1 TRBJ2-1 TRBV13 NA 15
TGCGCCAGCAGGGGGGGTCTCTTATACGAGCAGTACTTC CASRGGLLYEQYF NA TRBJ2-7 TRBV5-1 NA 13